The present T cell receptor (beta chain) was sequenced within a study of T-cell reconstitution after alpha-beta-depleted transplantation in children. Study conclusions and caveats: Surviving thymic progenitors and recipient T cells were the source of high TCRbeta diversity at day 60 in some patients. At one year after transplant, newly produced T cells mostly accounted for T-cell counts and diversity. It was reported that alpha-beta T cells came from several hundred expanded graft clones (about two months after transplant).

Preparation of the TCRbeta library involved a method that used unique molecular identifiers. One entry per CDR3 protein results from TCRdb running MiXCR on the PCR reads. The table shows some 550,000 distinct CDR3 sequences, with more than 20% occurring only once. Trimming took 4 bases from V and 2 from J; bases not matched to a gene: 8. Germline V gene sequence: CDR1 PRHDT, CDR2 FYEKMQ (reference sequence). The CDR3 has 16 residues. In this sample, this clonotype turned up many times. Its specificity is not known. The source material was PBMCs, mostly from graft donor cells, sampled 360 days after TCRalphabeta/CD19-depleted stem cell transplant. V and J are TRBV13 and TRBJ1-5; the match to TRBD1 covers 7 bases. This receptor was identified in a boy younger than two who had a stem cell transplant for acute myeloid leukemia, so the T cells may come from the graft donor. The CDR3 nucleotides are TGTGCCAGCAGCTCAGCGGGGCAGGGGGGCAATCAGCCCCAGCATTTT. Its protein is CASSSAGQGGNQPQHF.